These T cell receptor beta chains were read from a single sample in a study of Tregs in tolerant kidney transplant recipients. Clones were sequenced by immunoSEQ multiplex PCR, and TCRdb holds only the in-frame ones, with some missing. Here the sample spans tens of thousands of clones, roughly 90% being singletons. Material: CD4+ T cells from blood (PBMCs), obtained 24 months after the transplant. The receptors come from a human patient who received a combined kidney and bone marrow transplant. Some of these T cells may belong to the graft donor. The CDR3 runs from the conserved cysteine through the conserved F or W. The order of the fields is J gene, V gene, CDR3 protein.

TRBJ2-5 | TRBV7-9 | CASRETGTKETQYF
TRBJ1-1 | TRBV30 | CAWSGTGRGFF
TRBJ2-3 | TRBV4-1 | CASSQVTRIDTQYF
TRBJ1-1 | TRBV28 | CASSETGGNTEAFF
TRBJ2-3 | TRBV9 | CASSPRRLAAATDTQYF
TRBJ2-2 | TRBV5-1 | CASSLAGGLSGELFF
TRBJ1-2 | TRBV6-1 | CASSERGTYGYTF
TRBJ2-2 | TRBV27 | CASSQRVLNTGELFF
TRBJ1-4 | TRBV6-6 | CASSPRTANEKLFF
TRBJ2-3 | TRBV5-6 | CASSFLSGRATDTQYF
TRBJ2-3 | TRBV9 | CASSPGTSGADTQYF
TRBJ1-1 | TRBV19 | CASNTGTYEAFF
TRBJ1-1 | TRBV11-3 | CASSPGQGVYTEAFF
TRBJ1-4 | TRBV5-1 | CASSLEPTNEKLFF
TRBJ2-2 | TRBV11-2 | CASSLDRRSGELFF
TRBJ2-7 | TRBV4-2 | CASSPLPGSYEQYF
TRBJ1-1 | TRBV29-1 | CSVRVAMNTEAFF
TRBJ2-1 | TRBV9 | CASSVEISYNEQFF
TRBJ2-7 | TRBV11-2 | CASSLVIGAPYEQYF
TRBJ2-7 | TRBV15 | CATSRDPVAGADEQYF
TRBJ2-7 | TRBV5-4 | CASSLITSYEQYF
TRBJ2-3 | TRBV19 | CASSQLGGAIATDTQYF
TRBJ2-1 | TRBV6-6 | CASSYTVNIDEQFF
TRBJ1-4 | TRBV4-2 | CASSLSGTDINEKLFF
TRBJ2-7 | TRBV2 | CASSVQGHEQYF
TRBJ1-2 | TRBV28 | CASRLGRGHGYTF
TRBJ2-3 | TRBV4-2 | CASSQDTSGGARPSTDTQYF
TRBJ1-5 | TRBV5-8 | CASTGGSMNRNQPQHF
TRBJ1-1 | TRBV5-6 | CASSLLGTGGMNTEAFF
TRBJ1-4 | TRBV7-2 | CASSPRQAIDEKLFF
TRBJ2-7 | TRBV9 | CASSVAGTSRSYEQYF
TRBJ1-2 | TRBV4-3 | CASSQDRGLWGYTF
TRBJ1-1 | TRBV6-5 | CASSKNRGATEAFF